This T cell receptor (beta chain) was found in a study of memory CD4+ T cells and cytomegalovirus serostatus. The table came from immunoSEQ multiplex PCR; TCRdb's copy has only in-frame clones and leaves some out. The repertoire holds about 56,000 clones, with 82% as singletons. The sort gate was single viable CD3+CD4+CD8-CD45RO+ cells for memory CD4+ T cells. The CDR3 is 16 amino acids. The V gene's germline CDR1 is SGHRS and CDR2 YFSETQ. The germline V and J ends were trimmed by 0 bases and 9 bases, with 16 bases remaining between them. Sequenced input: memory CD4+ T cells from blood. V usage is TRBV5-1 and J usage is TRBJ1-6; D is perhaps TRBD1 (5 bases). The sequence was obtained from an adult in good health and CMV-seronegative. The CDR3 loop reads CASSLDGTGLFSPLHF. The CDR3 nucleotides read TGCGCCAGCAGCTTGGATGGGACGGGATTGTTTTCACCCCTCCACTTT. The full variable domain, completed using reference TRBV5-1 and TRBJ1-6, is KAGVTQTPRYLIKTRGQQVTLSCSPISGHRSVSWYQQTPGQGLQFLFEYFSETQRNKGNFPGRFSGRQFSNSRSEMNVSTLELGDSALYLCASSLDGTGLFSPLHFGNGTRLTVT.